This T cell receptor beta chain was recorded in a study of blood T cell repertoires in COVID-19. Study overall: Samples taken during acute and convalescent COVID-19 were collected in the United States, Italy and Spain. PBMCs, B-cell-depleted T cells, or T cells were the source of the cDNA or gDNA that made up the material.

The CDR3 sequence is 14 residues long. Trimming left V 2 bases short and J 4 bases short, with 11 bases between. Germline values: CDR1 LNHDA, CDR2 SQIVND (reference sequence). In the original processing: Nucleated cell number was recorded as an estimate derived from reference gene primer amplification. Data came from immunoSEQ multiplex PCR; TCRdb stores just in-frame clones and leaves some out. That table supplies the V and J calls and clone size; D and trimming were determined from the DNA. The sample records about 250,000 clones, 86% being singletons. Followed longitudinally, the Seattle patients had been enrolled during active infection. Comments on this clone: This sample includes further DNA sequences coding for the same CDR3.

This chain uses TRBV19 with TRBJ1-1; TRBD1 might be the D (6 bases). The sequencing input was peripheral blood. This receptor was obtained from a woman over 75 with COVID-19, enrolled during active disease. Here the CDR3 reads CASSIRTGSTEAFF. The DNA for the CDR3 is TGTGCCAGTAGTATACGAACAGGGTCCACTGAAGCTTTCTTT.